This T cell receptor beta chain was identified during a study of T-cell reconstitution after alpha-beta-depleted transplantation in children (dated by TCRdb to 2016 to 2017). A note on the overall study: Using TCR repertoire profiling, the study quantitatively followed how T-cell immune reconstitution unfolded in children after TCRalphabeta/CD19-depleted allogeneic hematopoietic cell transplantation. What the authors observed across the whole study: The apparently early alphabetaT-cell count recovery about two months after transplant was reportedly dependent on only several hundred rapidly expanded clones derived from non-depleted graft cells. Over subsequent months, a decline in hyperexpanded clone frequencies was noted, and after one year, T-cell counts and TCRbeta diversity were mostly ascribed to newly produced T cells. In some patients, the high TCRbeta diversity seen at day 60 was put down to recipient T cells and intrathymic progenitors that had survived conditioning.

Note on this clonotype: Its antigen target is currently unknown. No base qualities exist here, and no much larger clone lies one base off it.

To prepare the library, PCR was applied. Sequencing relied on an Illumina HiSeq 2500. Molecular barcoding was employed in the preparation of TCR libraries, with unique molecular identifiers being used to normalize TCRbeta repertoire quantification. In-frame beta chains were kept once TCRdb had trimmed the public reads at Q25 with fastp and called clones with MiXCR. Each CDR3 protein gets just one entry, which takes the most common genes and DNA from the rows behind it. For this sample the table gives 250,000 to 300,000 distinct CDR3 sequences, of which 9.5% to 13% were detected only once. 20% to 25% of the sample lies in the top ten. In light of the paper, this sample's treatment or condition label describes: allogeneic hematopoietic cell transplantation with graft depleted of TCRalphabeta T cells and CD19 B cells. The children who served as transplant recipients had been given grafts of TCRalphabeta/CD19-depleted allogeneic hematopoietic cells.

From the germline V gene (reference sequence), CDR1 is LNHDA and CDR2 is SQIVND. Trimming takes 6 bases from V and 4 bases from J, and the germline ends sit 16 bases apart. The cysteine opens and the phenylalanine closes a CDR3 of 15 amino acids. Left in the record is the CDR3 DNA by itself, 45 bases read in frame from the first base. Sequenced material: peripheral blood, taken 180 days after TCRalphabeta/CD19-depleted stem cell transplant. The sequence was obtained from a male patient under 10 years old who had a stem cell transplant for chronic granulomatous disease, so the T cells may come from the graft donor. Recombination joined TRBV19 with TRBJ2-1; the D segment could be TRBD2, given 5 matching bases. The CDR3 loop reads CASRSVGLEYNEQFF. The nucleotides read TGTGCCAGTAGATCCGTCGGACTGGAGTACAATGAGCAGTTCTTC.